This is a list of T cell receptor beta chains from one sample in a study of OX40 agonist ivuxolimab in advanced cancers. This table comes from immunoSEQ multiplex PCR, and its TCRdb copy is limited to in-frame clones, with some not included. The sample has 60,000 to 70,000 clones; 75% to 90% are singletons. The material was CD4+ or CD8+ T cells sorted from blood, obtained in a trial of the OX40 agonist ivuxolimab. These TCRs come from an adult with an advanced solid tumor such as melanoma, head and neck, liver or kidney cancer. The CDR3 runs from the conserved cysteine through the conserved F or W. D genes are given only for firm matches. Size tells how often a clone was seen (once, few, many) or the class of an expanded clone, and some rows leave it out.

TRBV30	NA	TRBJ1-1	NA	CAWSRGAYTEAFF	TGTGCCTGGAGTAGGGGAGCTTACACTGAAGCTTTCTTT
TRBV6-1	NA	TRBJ1-2	NA	CASSDRNGYTF	TGTGCCAGCAGCGACAGAAATGGCTACACCTTC
TRBV10-3	NA	TRBJ2-3	NA	CAIRSEGGTDTQYF	TGTGCCATCCGGAGTGAGGGGGGCACAGATACGCAGTATTTT
TRBV7-9	few	TRBJ2-1	TRBD1	CASSLGQGTSSYNEQFF	TGTGCCAGCAGCTTGGGACAGGGGACGAGTTCCTACAATGAGCAGTTCTTC
TRBV7-9	NA	TRBJ1-3	TRBD1	CASSSTGAGNTIYF	TGTGCCAGCAGCTCAACAGGGGCTGGAAACACCATATATTTT
TRBV7-7	NA	TRBJ1-4	NA	CASSVGGTNEKLFF	TGTGCCAGCAGCGTGGGGGGGACTAATGAAAAACTGTTTTTT
TRBV15	NA	TRBJ2-7	TRBD2	CATSRGRTSGEGEQYF	TGTGCCACCAGCAGAGGTAGAACTAGCGGAGAGGGCGAGCAGTACTTC
TRBV7-3	NA	TRBJ2-3	TRBD2	CASSSGLAGDTQYF	TGTGCCAGCAGCTCAGGACTAGCGGGAGATACGCAGTATTTT
TRBV19	NA	TRBJ2-6	NA	CASTRRRAGANVLTF	TGTGCCAGTACCAGGCGCAGGGCTGGGGCCAACGTCCTGACTTTC
TRBV5-1	NA	TRBJ2-7	NA	CASSPRGSSYEQYF	TGCGCCAGCAGCCCAAGGGGCAGCTCCTACGAGCAGTACTTC
TRBV11-3	NA	TRBJ2-5	TRBD2	CASSLDRGTSGQLETQYF	TGTGCCAGCAGCTTAGATCGCGGAACTAGCGGGCAACTTGAGACCCAGTACTTC
TRBV6-6	NA	TRBJ1-2	NA	CASRYDQGIGYGYTF	TGTGCCAGCAGATACGATCAGGGGATAGGGTATGGCTACACCTTC
TRBV11-2	NA	TRBJ2-1	NA	CASSSRGGYNEQFF	TGTGCCAGCAGCTCCCGCGGCGGGTACAATGAGCAGTTCTTC
TRBV6-1	NA	TRBJ2-1	NA	CASSGGGGVEQFF	TGTGCCAGCAGTGGAGGGGGCGGGGTTGAGCAGTTCTTC
TRBV2	NA	TRBJ1-2	NA	CASSEQGADYGYTF	TGTGCCAGCAGTGAGCAGGGAGCGGACTATGGCTACACCTTC
TRBV28	NA	TRBJ2-5	NA	CASRSTRDGQAQYF	TGTGCCAGCAGGTCCACCCGGGACGGCCAGGCACAGTACTTC
TRBV2	NA	TRBJ2-4	TRBD1	CASRAGPAGGNIQYF	TGTGCCAGCAGGGCAGGGCCTGCAGGGGGAAACATTCAGTACTTC
TRBV15	NA	TRBJ2-5	NA	CATSTLGPGAQETQYF	TGTGCCACCAGCACTCTCGGCCCAGGGGCGCAAGAGACCCAGTACTTC
TRBV25-1	NA	TRBJ1-2	TRBD1	CASSELGTGGNGYTF	TGTGCCAGCAGTGAATTGGGGACAGGGGGCAATGGCTACACCTTC
TRBV27	NA	TRBJ1-2	NA	CASRRGPNYGYTF	TGTGCCAGCAGACGCGGACCCAACTATGGCTACACCTTC